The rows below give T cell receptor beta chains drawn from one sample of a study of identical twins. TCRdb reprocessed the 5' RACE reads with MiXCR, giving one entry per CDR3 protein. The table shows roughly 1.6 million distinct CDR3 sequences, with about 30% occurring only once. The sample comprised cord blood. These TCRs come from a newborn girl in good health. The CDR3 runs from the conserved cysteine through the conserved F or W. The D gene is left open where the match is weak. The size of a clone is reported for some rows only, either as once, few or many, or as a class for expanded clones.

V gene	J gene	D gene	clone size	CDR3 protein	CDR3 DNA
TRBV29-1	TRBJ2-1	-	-	CSMRLEGHNGQFF	TGCAGTATGAGACTAGAGGGGCACAATGGGCAGTTCTTC
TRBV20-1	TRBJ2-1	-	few	CSAMSHPSYNEQFF	TGCAGTGCTATGAGCCATCCCTCCTACAATGAGCAGTTCTTC
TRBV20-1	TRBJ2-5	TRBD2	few	CSARGLAGLTKTQYF	TGCAGTGCTAGAGGACTAGCGGGATTGACGAAGACCCAGTACTTC
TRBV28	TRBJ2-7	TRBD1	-	CASSLGIGQGLRYEQYF	TGTGCCAGCAGCCTAGGGATCGGACAGGGGTTACGCTACGAGCAGTACTTC
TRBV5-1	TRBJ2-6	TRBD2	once	CASSGGLAGFSGANVLTF	TGCGCCAGCAGTGGGGGATTAGCGGGTTTCTCTGGGGCCAACGTCCTGACTTTC
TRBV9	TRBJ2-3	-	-	CASSVAGGTATTDTQYF	TGTGCCAGCAGCGTAGCCGGAGGGACAGCTACAACAGATACGCAGTATTTT
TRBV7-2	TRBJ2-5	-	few	CASIQFWGEETQYF	TGTGCCAGCATCCAATTTTGGGGGGAAGAGACCCAGTACTTC
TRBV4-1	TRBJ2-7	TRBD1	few	CASSHGDRGVNEQYF	TGCGCCAGCAGCCACGGCGACAGGGGAGTAAACGAGCAGTACTTC
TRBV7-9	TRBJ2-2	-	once	CASSSRPAELFF	TGTGCCAGCAGCTCCCGTCCCGCCGAGCTGTTTTTT
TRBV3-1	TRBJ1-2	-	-	CASSQGTDVYGYTF	TGTGCCAGCAGCCAAGGAACCGACGTCTATGGCTACACCTTC
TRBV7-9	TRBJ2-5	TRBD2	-	CASSGSRLAGYNEQYF	TGTGCCAGCAGCGGCTCGCGACTAGCGGGGTACAATGAGCAGTACTTC
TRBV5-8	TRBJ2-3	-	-	CASSALAPDTQYF	TGTGCCAGCAGTGCACTAGCTCCAGATACGCAGTATTTT
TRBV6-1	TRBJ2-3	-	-	CASLPGDYSQTSTDTQYF	TGTGCCAGCCTCCCAGGGGACTACAGTCAGACTAGCACAGATACGCAGTATTTT
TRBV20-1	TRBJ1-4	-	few	CSARRRGPPATNEKLFF	TGCAGTGCTAGGCGTAGGGGTCCCCCCGCAACTAATGAAAAACTGTTTTTT
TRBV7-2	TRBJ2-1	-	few	CASGGAYIYNEQFF	TGTGCCAGTGGCGGGGCATATATTTACAATGAGCAGTTCTTC
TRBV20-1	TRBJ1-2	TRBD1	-	CSASPDRDGYTF	TGCAGTGCTAGCCCGGACAGGGACGGCTACACCTTC
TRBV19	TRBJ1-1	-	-	CASSIFPTRGANTEAFF	TGTGCCAGTAGTATATTCCCGACCCGAGGGGCGAACACTGAAGCTTTCTTT
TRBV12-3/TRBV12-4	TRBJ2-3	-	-	CASSLYRGGIVPPDTQYF	TGTGCCAGCAGTTTATATAGGGGTGGCATTGTCCCCCCAGATACGCAGTATTTT
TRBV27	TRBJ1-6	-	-	CATSIALTSPLHF	TGTGCTACCAGCATCGCCCTTACTTCACCCCTCCACTTT
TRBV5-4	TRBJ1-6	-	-	CASSFGAMASPLHF	TGTGCCAGCAGCTTTGGGGCAATGGCTTCACCCCTCCACTTT
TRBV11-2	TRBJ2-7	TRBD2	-	CASRPIAGGLNEQYF	TGTGCCAGCAGACCAATAGCGGGGGGCCTCAATGAGCAGTACTTC
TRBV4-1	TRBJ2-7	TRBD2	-	CASSRYSGSYEQYF	TGCGCCAGCAGCCGATATAGCGGGAGCTACGAGCAGTACTTC
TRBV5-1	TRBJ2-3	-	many	CASSARREGSTDTQYF	TGCGCCAGCAGCGCTCGACGCGAGGGAAGCACAGATACGCAGTATTTT
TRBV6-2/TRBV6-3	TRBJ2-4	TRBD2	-	CASSYPGTSGSMQQYF	TGTGCCAGCAGTTACCCCGGGACTAGCGGGAGTATGCAGCAGTACTTC
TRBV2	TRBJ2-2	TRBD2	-	CASSVSGSVNTGELFF	TGTGCCAGCAGTGTTAGCGGGAGTGTAAACACCGGGGAGCTGTTTTTT
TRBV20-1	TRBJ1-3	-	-	CSARGPFGNTIYF	TGCAGTGCTAGAGGCCCCTTTGGAAACACCATATATTTT
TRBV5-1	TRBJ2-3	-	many	CASSPRSVDTQYF	TGCGCCAGCAGTCCTCGTTCGGTAGATACGCAGTATTTT
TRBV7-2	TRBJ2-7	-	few	CASSLQEGYEQYF	TGTGCCAGCAGCTTACAAGAAGGCTACGAGCAGTACTTC
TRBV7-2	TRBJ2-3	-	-	CASSLASRRTDTQYF	TGTGCCAGCAGCTTAGCTAGCAGGCGCACAGATACGCAGTATTTT
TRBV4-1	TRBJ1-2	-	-	CASSQEDGLYGYTF	TGCGCCAGCAGCCAAGAGGACGGCCTCTATGGCTACACCTTC
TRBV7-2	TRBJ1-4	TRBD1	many	CASSLGPRQGEKLFF	TGTGCCAGCAGCTTAGGCCCAAGACAGGGTGAAAAACTGTTTTTT
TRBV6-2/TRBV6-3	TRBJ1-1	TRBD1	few	CASRSTGGNTEAFF	TGTGCCAGCAGGTCGACAGGGGGAAACACTGAAGCTTTCTTT
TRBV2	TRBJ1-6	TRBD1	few	CASREQGATYNSPLHF	TGTGCCAGCAGAGAACAGGGGGCGACCTATAATTCACCCCTCCACTTT
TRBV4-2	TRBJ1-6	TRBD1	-	CASSPMPTGNNSPLHF	TGTGCCAGCAGCCCCATGCCGACAGGGAATAATTCACCCCTCCACTTT
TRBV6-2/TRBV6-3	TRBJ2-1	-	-	CASSPNLATIPFF	TGTGCCAGCAGCCCGAATTTAGCGACCATACCGTTCTTC
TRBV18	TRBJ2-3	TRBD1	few	CASSYGQGHTDTQYF	TGTGCCAGCTCATATGGACAGGGACACACAGATACGCAGTATTTT
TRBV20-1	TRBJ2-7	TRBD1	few	CSADGQGFSYEQYF	TGCAGTGCTGATGGACAGGGCTTTTCTTACGAGCAGTACTTC
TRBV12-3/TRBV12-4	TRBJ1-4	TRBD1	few	CASRLTGSEKLFF	TGTGCCAGCAGGTTGACAGGGAGCGAAAAACTGTTTTTT
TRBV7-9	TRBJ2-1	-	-	CASSPHGTLSYNEQFF	TGTGCCAGCAGCCCGCACGGGACCCTCTCCTACAATGAGCAGTTCTTC
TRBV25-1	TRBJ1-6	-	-	CASSGTGRPLHF	TGTGCCAGCAGTGGAACAGGACGACCCCTCCACTTT
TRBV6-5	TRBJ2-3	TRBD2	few	CASSRGGGGTDTQYF	TGTGCCAGCAGTCGCGGGGGGGGAGGCACAGATACGCAGTATTTT
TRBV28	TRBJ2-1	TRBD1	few	CASSLLGQGPKPYNEQFF	TGTGCCAGCAGTTTGCTCGGACAGGGGCCAAAACCCTACAATGAGCAGTTCTTC
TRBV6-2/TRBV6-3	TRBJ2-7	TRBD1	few	CASSSGGTGRFDEQYF	TGTGCCAGCAGTTCCGGAGGGACAGGGCGATTCGACGAGCAGTACTTC
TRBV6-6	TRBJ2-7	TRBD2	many	CASRVTSGIWAYF	TGTGCCAGCAGGGTGACTAGCGGGATATGGGCGTACTTC
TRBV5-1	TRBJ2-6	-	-	CASLWFPGANVLTF	TGCGCCAGCCTATGGTTTCCTGGGGCCAACGTCCTGACTTTC
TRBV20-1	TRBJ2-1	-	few	CSASRPYNEQFF	TGCAGTGCTAGTCGTCCTTACAATGAGCAGTTCTTC
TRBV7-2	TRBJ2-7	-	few	CASSLVRGIYNEQYF	TGTGCCAGCAGCTTAGTTAGGGGAATTTACAATGAGCAGTACTTC
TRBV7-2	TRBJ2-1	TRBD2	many	CASSLSPRIAGSSYNEQFF	TGTGCCAGCAGCTTATCCCCCCGTATAGCGGGGAGCTCCTACAATGAGCAGTTCTTC
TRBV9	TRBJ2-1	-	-	CASSVALFDEQFF	TGTGCCAGCAGCGTAGCTTTATTCGACGAGCAGTTCTTC
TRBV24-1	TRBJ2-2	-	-	CATSGLERTGELFF	TGTGCCACCAGTGGGTTGGAGAGGACCGGGGAGCTGTTTTTT
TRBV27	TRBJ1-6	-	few	CASSLEVPYSPLHF	TGTGCCAGCAGTTTGGAGGTTCCTTATTCACCCCTCCACTTT
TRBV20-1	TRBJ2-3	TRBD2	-	CSAAGGSGTDTQYF	TGCAGTGCGGCTGGCGGGAGTGGCACAGATACGCAGTATTTT
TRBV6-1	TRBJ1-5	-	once	CASSGQGGRQPQHF	TGTGCCAGCTCGGGACAAGGGGGTCGTCAGCCCCAGCATTTT
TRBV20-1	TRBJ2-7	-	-	CSARDRLAHRRYEQYF	TGCAGTGCTAGAGATAGGCTAGCCCATCGACGGTACGAGCAGTACTTC
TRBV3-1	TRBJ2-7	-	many	CASSQGAVSEQYF	TGTGCCAGCAGCCAAGGTGCTGTAAGCGAGCAGTACTTC